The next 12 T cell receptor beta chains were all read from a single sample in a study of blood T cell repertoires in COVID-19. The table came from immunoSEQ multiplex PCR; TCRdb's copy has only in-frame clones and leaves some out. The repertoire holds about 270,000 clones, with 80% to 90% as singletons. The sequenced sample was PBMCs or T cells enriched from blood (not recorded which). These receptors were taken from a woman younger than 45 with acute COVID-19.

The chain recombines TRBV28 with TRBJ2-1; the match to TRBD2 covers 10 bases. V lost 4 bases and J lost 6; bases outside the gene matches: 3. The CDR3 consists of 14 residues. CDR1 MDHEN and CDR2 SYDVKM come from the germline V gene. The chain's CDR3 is CASSSLAGGNEQFF. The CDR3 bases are TGTGCCAGCAGTTCTTTAGCGGGAGGCAATGAGCAGTTCTTC.

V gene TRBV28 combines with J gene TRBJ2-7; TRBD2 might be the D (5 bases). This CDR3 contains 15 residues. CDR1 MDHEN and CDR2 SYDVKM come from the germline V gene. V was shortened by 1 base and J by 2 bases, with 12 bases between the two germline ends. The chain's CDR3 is CASSLSSGGPYEQYF. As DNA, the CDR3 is TGTGCCAGCAGTTTATCCAGTGGAGGTCCCTACGAGCAGTACTTC.

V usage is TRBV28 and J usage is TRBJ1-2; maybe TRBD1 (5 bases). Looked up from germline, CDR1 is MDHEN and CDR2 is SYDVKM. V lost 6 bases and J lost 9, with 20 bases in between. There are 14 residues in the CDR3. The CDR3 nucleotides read TGTGCCAGCAGCCCCCAATTAACGCAGGGAAGCTACACCTTC. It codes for CASSPQLTQGSYTF.

In DNA, the CDR3 is TGCGCCAGCAGTCTAGCGGGCCAGAGCACAGATACGCAGTATTTT. This encodes CASSLAGQSTDTQYF. The genes are TRBV4-1 and TRBJ2-3, with 8 bases matching TRBD2. Germline trimming cut 6 bases from V and 0 bases from J; bases unmatched to any gene: 5. Germline V lookup: CDR1 MGHRA, CDR2 YSYEKL. The CDR3 runs to 15 residues.

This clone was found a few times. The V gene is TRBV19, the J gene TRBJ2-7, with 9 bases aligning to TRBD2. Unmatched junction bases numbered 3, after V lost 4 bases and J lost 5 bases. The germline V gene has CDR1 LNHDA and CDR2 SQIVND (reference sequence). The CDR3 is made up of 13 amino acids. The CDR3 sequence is CASSTGTSHEQYF. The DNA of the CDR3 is TGTGCCAGTAGTACTGGGACTAGCCACGAGCAGTACTTC.

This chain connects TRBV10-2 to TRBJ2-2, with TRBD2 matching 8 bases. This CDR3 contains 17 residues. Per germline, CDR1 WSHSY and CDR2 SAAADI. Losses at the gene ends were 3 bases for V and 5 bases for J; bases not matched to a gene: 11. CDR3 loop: CASSDRPAGAPTGELFF. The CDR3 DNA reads TGCGCCAGCAGTGACAGGCCAGCGGGAGCCCCGACCGGGGAGCTGTTTTTT.

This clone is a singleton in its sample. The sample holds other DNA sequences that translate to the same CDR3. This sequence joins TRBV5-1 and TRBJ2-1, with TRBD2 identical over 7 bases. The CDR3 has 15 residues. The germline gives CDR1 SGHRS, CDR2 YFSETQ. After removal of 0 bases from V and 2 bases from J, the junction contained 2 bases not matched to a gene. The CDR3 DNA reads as TGCGCCAGCAGCTTGGGCGGGAGTGCCTACAATGAGCAGTTCTTC. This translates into CASSLGGSAYNEQFF. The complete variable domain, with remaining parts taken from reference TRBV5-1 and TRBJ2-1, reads KAGVTQTPRYLIKTRGQQVTLSCSPISGHRSVSWYQQTPGQGLQFLFEYFSETQRNKGNFPGRFSGRQFSNSRSEMNVSTLELGDSALYLCASSLGGSAYNEQFFGPGTRLTVL.

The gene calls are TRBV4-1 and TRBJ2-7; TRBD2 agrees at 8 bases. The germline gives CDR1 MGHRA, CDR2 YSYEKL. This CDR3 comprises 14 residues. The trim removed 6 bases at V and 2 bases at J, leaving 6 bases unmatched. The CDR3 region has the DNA TGCGCCAGCAGTCCGAGCGGGGGACCCTACGAGCAGTACTTC. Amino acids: CASSPSGGPYEQYF.

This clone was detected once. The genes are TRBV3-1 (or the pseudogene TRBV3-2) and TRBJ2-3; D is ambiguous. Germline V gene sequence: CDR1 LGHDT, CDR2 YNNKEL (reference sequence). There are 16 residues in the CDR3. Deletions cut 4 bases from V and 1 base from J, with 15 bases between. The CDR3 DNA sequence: TGTGCCAGCAGCCCCTGGTACGCGTTTGGCACAGATACGCAGTATTTT. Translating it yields CASSPWYAFGTDTQYF.

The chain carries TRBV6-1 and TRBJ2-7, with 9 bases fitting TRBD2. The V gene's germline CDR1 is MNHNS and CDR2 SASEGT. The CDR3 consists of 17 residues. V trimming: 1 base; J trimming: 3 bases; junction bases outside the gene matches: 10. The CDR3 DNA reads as TGTGCCAGCAGTGAAGTGGTTGCGGGAGGGGGGGGCTACGAGCAGTACTTC. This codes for CASSEVVAGGGGYEQYF.

The CDR3 nucleotides are TGTGCCAGCAGTTCCGCCCGACAAGGCAATCAGCCCCAGCATTTT. This gives the protein CASSSARQGNQPQHF. The V call is TRBV28, the J call TRBJ1-5; D unresolved. The V end was cut by 4 bases, the J end by 2 bases, with 12 bases between. The CDR3 extends over 15 amino acids. Germline-derived CDR1 and CDR2 are MDHEN and SYDVKM.

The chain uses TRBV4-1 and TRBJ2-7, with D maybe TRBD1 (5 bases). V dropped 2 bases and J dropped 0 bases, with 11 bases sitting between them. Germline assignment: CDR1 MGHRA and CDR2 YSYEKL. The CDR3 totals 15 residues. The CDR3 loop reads CASSQLLTGSYEQYF. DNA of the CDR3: TGCGCCAGCAGCCAACTACTCACAGGCTCCTACGAGCAGTACTTC.